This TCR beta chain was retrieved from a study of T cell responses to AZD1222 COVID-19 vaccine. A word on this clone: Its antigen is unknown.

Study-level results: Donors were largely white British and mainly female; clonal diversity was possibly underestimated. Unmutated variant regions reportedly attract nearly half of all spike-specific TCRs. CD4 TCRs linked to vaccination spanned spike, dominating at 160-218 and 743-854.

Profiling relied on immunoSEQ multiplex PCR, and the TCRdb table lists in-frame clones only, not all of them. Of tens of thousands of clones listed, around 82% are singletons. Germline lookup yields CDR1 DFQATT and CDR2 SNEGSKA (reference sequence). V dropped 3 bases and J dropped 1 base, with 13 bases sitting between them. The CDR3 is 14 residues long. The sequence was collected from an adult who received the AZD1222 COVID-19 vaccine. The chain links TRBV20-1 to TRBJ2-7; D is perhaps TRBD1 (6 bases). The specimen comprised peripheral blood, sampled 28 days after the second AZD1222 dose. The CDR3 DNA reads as TGCAGTGCTAGTCTGCCGAGGGGGTCCTACGAGCAGTACTTC. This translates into CSASLPRGSYEQYF.